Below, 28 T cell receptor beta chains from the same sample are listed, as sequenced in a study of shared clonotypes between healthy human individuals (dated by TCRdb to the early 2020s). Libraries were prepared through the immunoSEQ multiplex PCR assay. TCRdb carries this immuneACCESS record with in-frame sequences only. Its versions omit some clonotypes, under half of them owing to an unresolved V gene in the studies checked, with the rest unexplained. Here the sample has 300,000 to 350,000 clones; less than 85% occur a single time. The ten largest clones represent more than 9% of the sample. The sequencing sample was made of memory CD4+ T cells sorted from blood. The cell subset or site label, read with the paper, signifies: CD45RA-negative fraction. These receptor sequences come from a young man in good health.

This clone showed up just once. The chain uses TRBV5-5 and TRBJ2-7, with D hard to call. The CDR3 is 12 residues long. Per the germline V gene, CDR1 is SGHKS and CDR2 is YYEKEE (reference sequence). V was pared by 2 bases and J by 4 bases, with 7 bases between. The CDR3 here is CASSLSLYEQYF. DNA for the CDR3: TGTGCCAGCAGCTTAAGTTTGTACGAGCAGTACTTC.

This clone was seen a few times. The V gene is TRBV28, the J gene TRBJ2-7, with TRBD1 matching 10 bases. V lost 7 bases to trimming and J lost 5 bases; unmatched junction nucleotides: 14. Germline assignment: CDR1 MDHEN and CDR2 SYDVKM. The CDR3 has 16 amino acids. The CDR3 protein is CASNEQTGGASDEQYF. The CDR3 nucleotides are TGTGCCAGCAATGAACAGACAGGGGGCGCTTCGGACGAGCAGTACTTC.

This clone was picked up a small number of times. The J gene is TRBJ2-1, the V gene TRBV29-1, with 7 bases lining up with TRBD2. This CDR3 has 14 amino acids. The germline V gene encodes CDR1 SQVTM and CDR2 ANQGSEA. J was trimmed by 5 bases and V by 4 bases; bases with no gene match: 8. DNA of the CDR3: TGCAGCGTTGGGGCGGGAGATTACGACAATGAGCAGTTCTTC. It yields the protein CSVGAGDYDNEQFF.

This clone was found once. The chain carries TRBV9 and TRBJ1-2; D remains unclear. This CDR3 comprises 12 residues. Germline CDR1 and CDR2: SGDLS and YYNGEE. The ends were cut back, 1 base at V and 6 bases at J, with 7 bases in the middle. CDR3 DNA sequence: TGTGCCAGCAGCGTATACGGAAATGGCTACACCTTC. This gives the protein CASSVYGNGYTF.

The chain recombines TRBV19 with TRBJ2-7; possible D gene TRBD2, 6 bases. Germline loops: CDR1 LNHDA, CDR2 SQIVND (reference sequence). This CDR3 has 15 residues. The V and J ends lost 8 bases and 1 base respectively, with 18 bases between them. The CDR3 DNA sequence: TGTGCCAGTCGGAGGGCGGGAACCGTATCCTACGAGCAGTACTTC. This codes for CASRRAGTVSYEQYF.

CDR3: CASSQEGPGGGSNQPQHF. CDR3 DNA: TGCGCCAGCAGCCAAGAAGGACCTGGGGGTGGAAGCAATCAGCCCCAGCATTTT. The chain carries TRBV4-1 and TRBJ1-5, with D possibly being TRBD1 (5 bases). Trimming removed 0 bases at V and 1 base at J, with 16 bases between. Germline values: CDR1 MGHRA, CDR2 YSYEKL. The CDR3 covers 18 residues.

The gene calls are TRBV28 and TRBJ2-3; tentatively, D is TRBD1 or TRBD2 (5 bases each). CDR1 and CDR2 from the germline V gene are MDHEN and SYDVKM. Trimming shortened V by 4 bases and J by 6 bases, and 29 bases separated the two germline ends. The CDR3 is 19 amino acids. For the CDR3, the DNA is TGTGCCAGCAGTTCCACATCCCCTAATGGAGTGGGGGACCTGGATACGCAGTATTTT. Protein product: CASSSTSPNGVGDLDTQYF.

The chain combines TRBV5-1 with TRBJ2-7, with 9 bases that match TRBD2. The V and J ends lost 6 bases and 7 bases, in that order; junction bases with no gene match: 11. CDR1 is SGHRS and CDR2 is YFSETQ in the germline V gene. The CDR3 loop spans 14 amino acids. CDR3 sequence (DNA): TGCGCCAGCACCCCCGCGACTAGCGGCTCTGAGCAGTACTTC. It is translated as CASTPATSGSEQYF.

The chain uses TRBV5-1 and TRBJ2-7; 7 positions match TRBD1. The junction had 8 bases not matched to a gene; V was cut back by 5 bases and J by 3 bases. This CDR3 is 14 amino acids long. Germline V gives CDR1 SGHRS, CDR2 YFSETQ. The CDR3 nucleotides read TGCGCCAGCAGACCCGGGACAGCGTTCTACGAGCAGTACTTC. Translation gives CASRPGTAFYEQYF.

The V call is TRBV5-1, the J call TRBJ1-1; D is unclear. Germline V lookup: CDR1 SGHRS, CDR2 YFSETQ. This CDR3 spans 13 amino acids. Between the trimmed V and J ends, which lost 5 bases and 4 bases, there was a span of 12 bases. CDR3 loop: CASRGREVTEAFF. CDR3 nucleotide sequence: TGCGCCAGCAGAGGGAGGGAGGTCACTGAAGCTTTCTTT.

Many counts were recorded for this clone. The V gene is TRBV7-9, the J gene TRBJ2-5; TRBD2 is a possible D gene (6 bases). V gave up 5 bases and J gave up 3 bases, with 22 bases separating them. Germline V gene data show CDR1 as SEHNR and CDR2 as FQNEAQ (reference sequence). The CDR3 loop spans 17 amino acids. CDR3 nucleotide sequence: TGTGCCAGCAGCCGAGGGGTCGGGGGAGTTGGAAAAGAGACCCAGTACTTC. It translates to CASSRGVGGVGKETQYF.

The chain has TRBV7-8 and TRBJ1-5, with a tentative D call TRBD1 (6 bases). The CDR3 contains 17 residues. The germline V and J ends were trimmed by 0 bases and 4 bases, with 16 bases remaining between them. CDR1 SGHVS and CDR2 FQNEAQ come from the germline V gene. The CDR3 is CASSLAYREGLNQPQHF. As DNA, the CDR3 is TGTGCCAGCAGCTTAGCCTACAGGGAAGGTCTAAATCAGCCCCAGCATTTT.

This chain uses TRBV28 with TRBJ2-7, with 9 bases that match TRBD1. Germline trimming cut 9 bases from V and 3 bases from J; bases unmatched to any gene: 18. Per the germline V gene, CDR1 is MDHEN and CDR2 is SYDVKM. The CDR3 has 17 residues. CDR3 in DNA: TGTGCCAGAGAGACCGCCATTAACAGGGGGCGGGGCTACGAGCAGTACTTC. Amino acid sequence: CARETAINRGRGYEQYF.

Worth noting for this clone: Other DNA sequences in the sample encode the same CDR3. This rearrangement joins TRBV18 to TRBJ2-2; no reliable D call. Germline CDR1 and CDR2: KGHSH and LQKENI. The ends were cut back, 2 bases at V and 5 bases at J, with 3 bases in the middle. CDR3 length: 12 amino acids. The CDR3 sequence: CASSPRTGELFF. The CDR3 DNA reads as TGTGCCAGCTCACCAAGAACCGGGGAGCTGTTTTTT.

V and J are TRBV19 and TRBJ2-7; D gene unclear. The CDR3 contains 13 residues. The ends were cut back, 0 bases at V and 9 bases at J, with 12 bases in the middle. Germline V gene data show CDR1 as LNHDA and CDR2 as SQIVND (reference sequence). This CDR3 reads CASSIDRMTGQYF. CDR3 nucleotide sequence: TGTGCCAGTAGTATAGATCGGATGACGGGGCAGTACTTC.

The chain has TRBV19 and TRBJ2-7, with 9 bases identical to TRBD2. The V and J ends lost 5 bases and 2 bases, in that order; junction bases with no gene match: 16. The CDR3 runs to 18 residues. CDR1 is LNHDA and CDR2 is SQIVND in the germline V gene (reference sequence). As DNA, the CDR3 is TGTGCCAGTAGTCCGCTCGGTCGGCTAGCGGGATCCACCTACGAGCAGTACTTC. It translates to CASSPLGRLAGSTYEQYF.

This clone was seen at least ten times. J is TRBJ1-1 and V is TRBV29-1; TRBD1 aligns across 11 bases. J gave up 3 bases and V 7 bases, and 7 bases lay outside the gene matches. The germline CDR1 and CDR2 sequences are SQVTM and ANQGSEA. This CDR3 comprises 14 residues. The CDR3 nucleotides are TGCAGCGCACAACCGGGACAGGGGGACACTGAAGCTTTCTTT. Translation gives CSAQPGQGDTEAFF.

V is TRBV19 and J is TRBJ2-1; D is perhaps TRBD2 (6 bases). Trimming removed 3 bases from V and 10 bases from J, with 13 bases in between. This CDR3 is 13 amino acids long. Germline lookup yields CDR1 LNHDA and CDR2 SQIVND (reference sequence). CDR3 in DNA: TGTGCCAGTAGTATTTGGCGGGATAGCGAGCAGTTCTTC. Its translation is CASSIWRDSEQFF.

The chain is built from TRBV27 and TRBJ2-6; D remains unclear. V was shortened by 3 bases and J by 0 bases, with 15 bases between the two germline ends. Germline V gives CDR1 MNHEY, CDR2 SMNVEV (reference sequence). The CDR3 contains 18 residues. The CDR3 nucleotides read TGTGCCAGCAGTTTCGGATTTACATTATCCTCTGGGGCCAACGTCCTGACTTTC. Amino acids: CASSFGFTLSSGANVLTF.

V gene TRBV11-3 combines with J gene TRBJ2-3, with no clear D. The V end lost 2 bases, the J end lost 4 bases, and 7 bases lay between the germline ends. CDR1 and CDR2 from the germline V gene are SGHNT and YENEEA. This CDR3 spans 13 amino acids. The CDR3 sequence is CASSLNAPDTQYF. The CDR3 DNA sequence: TGTGCCAGCAGCTTAAACGCCCCAGATACGCAGTATTTT.

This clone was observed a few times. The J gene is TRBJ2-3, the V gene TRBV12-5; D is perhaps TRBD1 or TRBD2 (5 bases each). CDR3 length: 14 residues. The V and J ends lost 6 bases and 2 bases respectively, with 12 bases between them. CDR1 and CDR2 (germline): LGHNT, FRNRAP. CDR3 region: CASGPGRDTDTQYF. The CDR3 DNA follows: TGTGCTAGTGGCCCGGGACGAGACACAGATACGCAGTATTTT.

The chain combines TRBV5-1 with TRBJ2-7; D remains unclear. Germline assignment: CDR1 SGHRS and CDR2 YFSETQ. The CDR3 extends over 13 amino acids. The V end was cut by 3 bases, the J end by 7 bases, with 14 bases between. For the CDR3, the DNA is TGCGCCAGCAGCTGGCAATGGTTGGATGAGCAGTACTTC. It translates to CASSWQWLDEQYF.

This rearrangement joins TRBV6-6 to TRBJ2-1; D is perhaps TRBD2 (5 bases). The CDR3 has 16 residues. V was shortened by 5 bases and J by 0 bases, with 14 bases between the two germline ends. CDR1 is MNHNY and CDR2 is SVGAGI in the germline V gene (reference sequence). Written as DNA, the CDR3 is TGTGCCAGCAGTCCCCGAGAAGGGAGCTCCTACAATGAGCAGTTCTTC. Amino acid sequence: CASSPREGSSYNEQFF.

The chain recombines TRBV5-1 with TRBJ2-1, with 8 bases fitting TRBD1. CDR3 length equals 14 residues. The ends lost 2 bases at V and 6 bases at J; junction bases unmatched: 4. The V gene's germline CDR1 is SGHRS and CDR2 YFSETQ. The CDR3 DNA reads TGCGCCAGCAGCTTATCAACAGGGGGCAATGAGCAGTTCTTC. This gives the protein CASSLSTGGNEQFF.

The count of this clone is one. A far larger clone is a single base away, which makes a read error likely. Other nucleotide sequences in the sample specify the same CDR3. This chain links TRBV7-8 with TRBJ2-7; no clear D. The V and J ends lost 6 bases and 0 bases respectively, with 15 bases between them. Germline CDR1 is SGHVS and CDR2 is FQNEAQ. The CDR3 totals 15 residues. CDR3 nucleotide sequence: TGTGCCAGCAGTCCCCTATCAGTGTCCTCCTACGAGCAGTACTTC. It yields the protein CASSPLSVSSYEQYF.

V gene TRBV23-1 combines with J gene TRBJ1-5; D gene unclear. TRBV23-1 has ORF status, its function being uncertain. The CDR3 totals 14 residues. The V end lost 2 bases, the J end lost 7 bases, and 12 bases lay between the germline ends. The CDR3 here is CASSQPVRGQPQHF. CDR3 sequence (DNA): TGCGCCAGCAGTCAACCCGTAAGAGGCCAGCCCCAGCATTTT.

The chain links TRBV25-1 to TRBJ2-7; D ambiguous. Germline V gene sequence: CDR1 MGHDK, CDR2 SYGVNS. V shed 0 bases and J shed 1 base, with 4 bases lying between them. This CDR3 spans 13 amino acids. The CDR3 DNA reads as TGTGCCAGCAGTGAATATTCATCCTACGAGCAGTACTTC. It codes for CASSEYSSYEQYF.

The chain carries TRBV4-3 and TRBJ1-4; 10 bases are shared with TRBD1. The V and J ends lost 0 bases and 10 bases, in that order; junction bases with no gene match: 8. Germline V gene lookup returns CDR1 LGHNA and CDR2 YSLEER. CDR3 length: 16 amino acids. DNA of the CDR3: TGCGCCAGCAGCCAAGATGCCGGGACAGGGGAAGGAAAACTGTTTTTT. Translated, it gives CASSQDAGTGEGKLFF.